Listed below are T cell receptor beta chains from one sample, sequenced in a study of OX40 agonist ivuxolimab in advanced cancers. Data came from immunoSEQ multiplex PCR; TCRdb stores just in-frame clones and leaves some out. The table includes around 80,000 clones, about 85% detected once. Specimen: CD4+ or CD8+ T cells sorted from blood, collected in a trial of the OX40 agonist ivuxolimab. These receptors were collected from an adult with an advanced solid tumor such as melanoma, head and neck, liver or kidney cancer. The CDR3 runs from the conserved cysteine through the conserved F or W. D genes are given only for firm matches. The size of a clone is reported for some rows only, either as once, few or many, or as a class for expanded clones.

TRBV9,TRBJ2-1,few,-,CASSGERRAYNEQFF,TGTGCCAGCAGCGGAGAGCGGAGGGCATACAATGAGCAGTTCTTC
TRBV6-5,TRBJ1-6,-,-,CASRTTEPTSALHF,TGTGCCAGCAGGACGACGGAACCCACCTCAGCCCTCCACTTT
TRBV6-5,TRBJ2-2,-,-,CASSRGGTGELFF,TGTGCCAGCAGTAGGGGGGGCACCGGGGAGCTGTTTTTT
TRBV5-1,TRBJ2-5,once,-,CASSLDETQYF,TGCGCCAGCAGCTTGGATGAGACCCAGTACTTC
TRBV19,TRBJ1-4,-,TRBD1,CASSIGQGGEKLFF,TGTGCCAGTAGTATAGGACAGGGAGGTGAAAAACTGTTTTTT
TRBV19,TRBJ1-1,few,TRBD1,CASSRGQTLTEAFF,TGTGCCAGTAGTAGGGGACAGACTCTCACTGAAGCTTTCTTT
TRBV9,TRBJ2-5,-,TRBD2,CASPGGTEYF,TGTGCCAGCCCGGGAGGGACTGAGTACTTC
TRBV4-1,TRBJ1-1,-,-,CASSARVPGTEAFF,TGCGCCAGCAGCGCCCGGGTCCCGGGCACTGAAGCTTTCTTT
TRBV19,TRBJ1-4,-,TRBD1,CASSQQGAPEKLFF,TGTGCCAGTAGTCAACAGGGGGCGCCTGAAAAACTGTTTTTT
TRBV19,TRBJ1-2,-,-,CASHPGLGSYTF,TGTGCCAGCCATCCAGGCCTGGGGAGCTACACCTTC
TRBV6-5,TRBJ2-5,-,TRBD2,CASSTGGRGKETQYF,TGTGCCAGCAGTACGGGAGGCCGAGGGAAAGAGACCCAGTACTTC
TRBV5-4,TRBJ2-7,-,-,CASSPGREYEQYF,TGTGCCAGCAGCCCGGGACGCGAGTACGAGCAGTACTTC
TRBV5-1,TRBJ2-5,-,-,CASSTFQGETQYF,TGCGCCAGCAGCACCTTTCAGGGAGAGACCCAGTACTTC
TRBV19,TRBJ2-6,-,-,CASSPLSGANVLTF,TGTGCCAGTAGTCCCCTCTCTGGGGCCAACGTCCTGACTTTC
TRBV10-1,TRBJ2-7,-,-,CASSEHGGGSYEQYF,TGCGCCAGCAGTGAGCACGGGGGCGGCTCCTACGAGCAGTACTTC
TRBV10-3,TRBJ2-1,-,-,CATEGSSYNEQFF,TGTGCCACCGAAGGGAGCTCCTACAATGAGCAGTTCTTC
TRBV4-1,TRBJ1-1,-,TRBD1,CASSHGLLGSGTGDTEAFF,TGCGCCAGCAGCCATGGGTTATTGGGCTCCGGGACAGGAGATACTGAAGCTTTCTTT
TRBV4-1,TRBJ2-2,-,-,CASSQAVRERANTGELFF,TGCGCCAGCAGCCAAGCAGTGAGGGAGAGGGCGAACACCGGGGAGCTGTTTTTT
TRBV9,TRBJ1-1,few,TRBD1,CASSVGGGGGTEAFF,TGTGCCAGCAGCGTAGGGGGAGGGGGCGGCACTGAAGCTTTCTTT
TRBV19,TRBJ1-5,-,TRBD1,CASSIKGQGNQPQHF,TGTGCCAGTAGTATAAAGGGACAGGGGAATCAGCCCCAGCATTTT
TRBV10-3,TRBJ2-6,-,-,CAIRTPGLEGANVLTF,TGTGCCATCAGAACCCCGGGACTCGAAGGGGCCAACGTCCTGACTTTC
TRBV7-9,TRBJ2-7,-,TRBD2,CASSLGTSPLREQYF,TGTGCCAGCAGCTTGGGGACTAGCCCCCTACGCGAGCAGTACTTC
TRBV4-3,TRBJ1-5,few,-,CASSQAWNQPQHF,TGCGCCAGCAGCCAAGCATGGAATCAGCCCCAGCATTTT
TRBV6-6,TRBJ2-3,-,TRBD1,CASSPGQGEGDTQYF,TGTGCCAGCAGCCCCGGACAGGGGGAAGGGGATACGCAGTATTTT
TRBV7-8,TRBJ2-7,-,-,CASSLDPSVFYEQYF,TGTGCCAGCAGCTTAGACCCTAGCGTTTTCTACGAGCAGTACTTC
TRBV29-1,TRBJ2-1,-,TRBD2,CSALGSLAGAYNEQFF,TGCAGCGCCCTCGGGTCTCTAGCGGGAGCTTACAATGAGCAGTTCTTC
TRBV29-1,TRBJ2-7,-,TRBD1,CSVPLGTGSEQYF,TGCAGCGTCCCCCTCGGGACAGGGTCCGAGCAGTACTTC
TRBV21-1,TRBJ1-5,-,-,CASRKGGWSNQPQHF,TGTGCCAGCAGGAAGGGAGGGTGGAGTAATCAGCCCCAGCATTTT
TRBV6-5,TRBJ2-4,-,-,CASGQPGRLNIQYF,TGTGCCAGCGGGCAACCGGGACGGCTAAACATTCAGTACTTC
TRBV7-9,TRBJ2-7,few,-,CASSQSGEQYF,TGTGCCAGCAGCCAATCGGGGGAGCAGTACTTC
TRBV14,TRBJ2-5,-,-,CASSQDRNREETQYF,TGTGCCAGCAGCCAAGATCGGAACAGGGAAGAGACCCAGTACTTC
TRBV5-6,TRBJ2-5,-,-,CASSPSGLGKTQYF,TGTGCCAGCAGCCCCTCAGGCCTCGGAAAGACCCAGTACTTC
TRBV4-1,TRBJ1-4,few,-,CASSHPGRKEKLFF,TGCGCCAGCAGCCATCCAGGACGGAAAGAAAAACTGTTTTTT
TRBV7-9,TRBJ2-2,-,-,CASSSGGPGELFF,TGTGCCAGCAGCTCGGGGGGCCCCGGGGAGCTGTTTTTT
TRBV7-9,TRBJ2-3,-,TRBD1,CASSSPEGGVTQYF,TGTGCCAGCAGCTCCCCGGAAGGGGGCGTTACGCAGTATTTT
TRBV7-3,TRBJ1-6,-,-,CASSRGQTNSPLHF,TGTGCCAGCAGCCGTGGACAGACGAATTCACCCCTCCACTTT
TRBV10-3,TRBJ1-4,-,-,CAISGTENEKLFF,TGTGCCATCAGCGGGACGGAGAATGAAAAACTGTTTTTT